This is a list of T cell receptor beta chains from one sample in a study of PD-1 blockade in classical Hodgkin lymphoma. The method was immunoSEQ multiplex PCR; TCRdb's version includes in-frame clones alone and lacks a portion of them. The sample yields nearly 20,000 clones, 75% to 90% seen once. The sequenced sample was CD4+ T cells from blood, obtained before the fourth cycle of nivolumab. The source of these receptors is a human donor with classical Hodgkin lymphoma. Both conserved end residues are part of each CDR3. A D gene is named only where the DNA matches it firmly. Clone size is shown for a subset of rows, as once, few, many or a class of expanded clone.

d_call: -
v_call: TRBV6-6
j_call: TRBJ2-1
clone_size: -
cdr3_aa: CASSETRTSNNEQFF
cdr3_nt: TGTGCCAGCAGCGAAACTAGGACCTCCAACAATGAGCAGTTCTTC

d_call: -
v_call: TRBV25-1
j_call: TRBJ2-3
clone_size: -
cdr3_aa: CASSEHGGSSTDTQYF
cdr3_nt: TGTGCCAGCAGTGAACACGGCGGATCTAGCACAGATACGCAGTATTTT

d_call: TRBD1
v_call: TRBV23-1
j_call: TRBJ1-1
clone_size: once
cdr3_aa: CASSLVQGAQNTEAFF
cdr3_nt: TGCGCCAGCAGTCTAGTACAGGGGGCCCAGAACACTGAAGCTTTCTTT

d_call: -
v_call: TRBV7-9
j_call: TRBJ2-5
clone_size: -
cdr3_aa: CASSVAGELAQYF
cdr3_nt: TGTGCCAGCAGCGTGGCAGGGGAACTAGCGCAGTACTTC

d_call: TRBD2
v_call: TRBV6-1
j_call: TRBJ2-1
clone_size: -
cdr3_aa: CASSEAAGDNEQFF
cdr3_nt: TGTGCCAGCAGTGAAGCGGCGGGGGACAATGAGCAGTTCTTC

d_call: -
v_call: TRBV9
j_call: TRBJ2-3
clone_size: -
cdr3_aa: CASSVARGDTQYF
cdr3_nt: TGTGCCAGCAGCGTAGCAAGAGGAGATACGCAGTATTTT

d_call: TRBD2
v_call: TRBV6-5
j_call: TRBJ2-5
clone_size: -
cdr3_aa: CASRWGTSGETQYF
cdr3_nt: TGTGCCAGCAGATGGGGGACTAGCGGTGAGACCCAGTACTTC

d_call: -
v_call: TRBV18
j_call: TRBJ1-1
clone_size: -
cdr3_aa: CASSPLPGANTEAFF
cdr3_nt: TGTGCCAGCTCACCACTACCGGGGGCGAACACTGAAGCTTTCTTT

d_call: TRBD2
v_call: TRBV19
j_call: TRBJ2-1
clone_size: -
cdr3_aa: CAIPPGLAGVGSYNEQFF
cdr3_nt: TGTGCCATCCCGCCGGGACTAGCGGGAGTTGGCTCCTACAATGAGCAGTTCTTC

d_call: -
v_call: TRBV19
j_call: TRBJ1-2
clone_size: -
cdr3_aa: CASSLSGADGYTF
cdr3_nt: TGTGCCAGTAGTTTATCCGGGGCGGATGGCTACACCTTC

d_call: -
v_call: TRBV27
j_call: TRBJ2-7
clone_size: -
cdr3_aa: CASSQGGTMGEQYF
cdr3_nt: TGTGCCAGCAGCCAGGGGGGGACCATGGGCGAGCAGTACTTC

d_call: -
v_call: TRBV29-1
j_call: TRBJ2-3
clone_size: -
cdr3_aa: CSVVKDTQYF
cdr3_nt: TGCAGCGTTGTGAAGGATACGCAGTATTTT

d_call: -
v_call: TRBV11-2
j_call: TRBJ2-5
clone_size: -
cdr3_aa: CASSLDTGPGHANF
cdr3_nt: TGTGCCAGCAGCTTAGACACGGGACCGGGACATGCCAACTTC

d_call: -
v_call: TRBV28
j_call: TRBJ1-1
clone_size: -
cdr3_aa: CASSLSGGASTEAFF
cdr3_nt: TGTGCCAGCAGTTTATCGGGGGGCGCGTCTACTGAAGCTTTCTTT

d_call: -
v_call: TRBV19
j_call: TRBJ2-3
clone_size: -
cdr3_aa: CASRRGGTDTQYF
cdr3_nt: TGTGCCAGCCGCCGTGGAGGGACAGATACGCAGTATTTT

d_call: TRBD2
v_call: TRBV5-1
j_call: TRBJ2-1
clone_size: -
cdr3_aa: CASTGLAGTINEQFF
cdr3_nt: TGCGCCAGCACCGGACTAGCGGGGACAATCAATGAGCAGTTCTTC

d_call: -
v_call: TRBV18
j_call: TRBJ1-2
clone_size: -
cdr3_aa: CASSPRDGYGYTF
cdr3_nt: TGTGCCAGCTCACCACGGGACGGATATGGCTACACCTTC

d_call: -
v_call: TRBV30
j_call: TRBJ2-5
clone_size: few
cdr3_aa: CAWSVGETQYF
cdr3_nt: TGTGCCTGGAGTGTTGGGGAGACCCAGTACTTC

d_call: -
v_call: TRBV6-1
j_call: TRBJ2-7
clone_size: -
cdr3_aa: CASSEAYEQYF
cdr3_nt: TGTGCCAGCAGTGAAGCATACGAGCAGTACTTC

d_call: TRBD2
v_call: TRBV7-9
j_call: TRBJ2-7
clone_size: -
cdr3_aa: CASSGGLVKDEQYF
cdr3_nt: TGTGCCAGCAGCGGGGGACTAGTGAAGGACGAGCAGTACTTC

d_call: TRBD1
v_call: TRBV5-4
j_call: TRBJ1-2
clone_size: -
cdr3_aa: CASSPGQGASYGYTF
cdr3_nt: TGTGCCAGCAGCCCAGGACAGGGGGCTAGCTATGGCTACACCTTC

d_call: TRBD2
v_call: TRBV10-2
j_call: TRBJ2-2
clone_size: -
cdr3_aa: CASSFLAGLNTGELFF
cdr3_nt: TGCGCCAGCAGTTTTTTAGCGGGCTTGAACACCGGGGAGCTGTTTTTT

d_call: -
v_call: TRBV5-6
j_call: TRBJ1-6
clone_size: -
cdr3_aa: CASSFKAGSNNSPLHF
cdr3_nt: TGTGCCAGCAGCTTCAAGGCAGGCAGTAATAATTCACCCCTCCACTTT

d_call: TRBD1
v_call: TRBV28
j_call: TRBJ2-1
clone_size: -
cdr3_aa: CASSRTGTGVNEQFF
cdr3_nt: TGTGCCAGCAGCCGGACCGGGACAGGGGTCAATGAGCAGTTCTTC

d_call: TRBD1
v_call: TRBV18
j_call: TRBJ2-5
clone_size: -
cdr3_aa: CASSPLEGQGELAETQYF
cdr3_nt: TGTGCCAGCTCACCACTTGAGGGACAGGGGGAGTTGGCAGAGACCCAGTACTTC

d_call: TRBD1
v_call: TRBV6-5
j_call: TRBJ1-6
clone_size: -
cdr3_aa: CASRRQGIGSPLHF
cdr3_nt: TGTGCCAGCAGGAGACAGGGGATAGGTTCACCCCTCCACTTT